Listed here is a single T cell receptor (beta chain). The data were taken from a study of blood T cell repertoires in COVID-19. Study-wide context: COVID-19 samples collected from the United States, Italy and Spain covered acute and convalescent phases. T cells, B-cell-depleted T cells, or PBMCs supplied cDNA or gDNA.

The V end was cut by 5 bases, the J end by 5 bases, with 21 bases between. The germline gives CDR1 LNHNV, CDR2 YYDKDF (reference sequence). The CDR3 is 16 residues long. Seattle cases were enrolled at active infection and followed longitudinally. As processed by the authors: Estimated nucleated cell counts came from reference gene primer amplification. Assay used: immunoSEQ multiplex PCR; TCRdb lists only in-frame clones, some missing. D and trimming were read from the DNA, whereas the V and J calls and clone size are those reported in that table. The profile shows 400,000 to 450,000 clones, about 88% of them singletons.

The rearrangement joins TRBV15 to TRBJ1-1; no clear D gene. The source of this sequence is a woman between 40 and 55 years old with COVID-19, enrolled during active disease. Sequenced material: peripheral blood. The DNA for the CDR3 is TGTGCCACCAGCCGTTACCAAGGAGAGGGTGGGACTGAAGCTTTCTTT. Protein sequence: CATSRYQGEGGTEAFF.